This T cell receptor beta chain was profiled in a study of shared clonotypes between healthy human individuals. Ten immunoSEQ deep assay plates were used to sequence the DNA of unsorted PBMCs. Study processing details: ImmunoSEQ junction-only sequences lacked quality scores, so their filtering differed. Measured with immunoSEQ multiplex PCR; TCRdb has only the in-frame clones, and not every one. D and trimming come from the DNA, and the V and J calls and clone size come from that table. Among some 470,000 clones listed, around 80% were seen once. Nashville, Tennessee was home to all donors, who were Caucasian adults. The unsorted samples had approximately 90 million PBMCs used for genomic DNA. V lost 5 bases to trimming and J lost 8 bases; unmatched junction nucleotides: 6. This CDR3 is built from 13 residues. Germline V gene lookup returns CDR1 SGHTA and CDR2 FQGTGA.

The sample taken for sequencing was PBMCs. This TCR derives from a woman in her forties in good health. Some clones in this sample may be carry-over from other donors' samples. J is TRBJ1-2 and V is TRBV7-3, with 9 positions matching TRBD1. CDR3 in DNA: TGTGCCAGCAGCCCTGGGACAGGGAACGGCTACACCTTC. Protein: CASSPGTGNGYTF.